The 16 T cell receptor beta chains presented below share a single source sample, sequenced in a study of cytomegalovirus exposure and HLA in healthy donors. Both 60 Vbeta primers and 13 Jbeta primers went into the PCR. Measured with immunoSEQ multiplex PCR; TCRdb has only the in-frame clones, and not every one. This repertoire shows some 150,000 clones, about 80% found once; its top ten account for under 6%. Sample: PBMCs. The receptors shown here come from a man aged 30 to 39 in good health and CMV-seronegative.

In this sample, this clone turned up a few times. The chain is built from TRBV7-2 and TRBJ2-2; 12 bases map to TRBD2. The CDR3 totals 16 residues. Germline trimming cut 5 bases from V and 7 bases from J; bases unmatched to any gene: 8. The germline V gene encodes CDR1 SGHTA and CDR2 FQGNSA. DNA of the CDR3: TGTGCCAGCAGCCTGACTAGCGGGAGCATCAGCGGGGAGCTGTTTTTT. As protein: CASSLTSGSISGELFF.

This chain uses TRBV20-1 with TRBJ2-1, with a tentative D call TRBD2 (6 bases). CDR3 length: 11 residues. Germline CDR1 is DFQATT and CDR2 is SNEGSKA (reference sequence). The CDR3 nucleotides read TGCAGCGTCATGGGACTCAATGAGCAGTTCTTC. Encoded protein: CSVMGLNEQFF.

V gene TRBV2 combines with J gene TRBJ2-1, with 9 bases fitting TRBD2. This CDR3 has 17 amino acids. CDR1 is SNHLY, CDR2 FYNNEI, per germline. V gave up 3 bases and J gave up 6 bases; unmatched junction bases: 12. The CDR3 here is CASSDRWEREVGNEQFF. The CDR3 DNA reads as TGTGCCAGCAGTGATCGGTGGGAGCGGGAGGTGGGCAATGAGCAGTTCTTC.

The chain joins TRBV5-1 to TRBJ2-1; 13 positions match TRBD2. V lost 4 bases, J lost 8 bases, and 12 bases stayed unmatched. This CDR3 contains 17 residues. In germline, CDR1 is SGHRS, CDR2 YFSETQ. The CDR3 DNA is TGCGCCAGCAGCCTCCGGACTAGCGGGAGTCAGGGGGATGAGCAGTTCTTC. This translates into CASSLRTSGSQGDEQFF.

This CDR3 is CASTKGTQSYEQYF. Written as DNA, the CDR3 is TGTGCCAGCACCAAAGGGACACAATCCTACGAGCAGTACTTC. The chain uses TRBV9 and TRBJ2-7; tentative D call: TRBD1 (6 bases). The germline V gene encodes CDR1 SGDLS and CDR2 YYNGEE. V lost 6 bases to trimming and J lost 1 base, with 14 bases between them. The CDR3 has 14 amino acids. Variable domain in full (rest from reference TRBV9 and TRBJ2-7): DSGVTQTPKHLITATGQRVTLRCSPRSGDLSVYWYQQSLDQGLQFLIQYYNGEERAKGNILERFSAQQFPDLHSELNLSSLELGDSALYFCASTKGTQSYEQYFGPGTRLTVT.

V and J are TRBV6-1 and TRBJ1-2; possible D gene TRBD1, 5 bases. Germline assignment: CDR1 MNHNS and CDR2 SASEGT. The CDR3 has 14 amino acids. Deletions cut 10 bases from V and 7 bases from J, with 22 bases between. The CDR3 loop is CATAGLREISGYTF. The CDR3 DNA reads TGTGCCACCGCGGGACTCAGGGAGATAAGTGGCTACACCTTC.

This clone was found once. The rearrangement links TRBV5-1 to TRBJ1-6, with 7 nucleotides matching TRBD1. The CDR3 totals 15 residues. Germline CDR1 and CDR2: SGHRS and YFSETQ. V dropped 2 bases and J dropped 7; count of bases not matched to a gene: 6. CDR3: CASSFSRGDNSPLHF. For the CDR3, the DNA is TGCGCCAGCAGCTTCAGCAGGGGGGACAATTCACCCCTCCACTTT. Full variable domain (outside the CDR3, taken from reference TRBV5-1 and TRBJ1-6): KAGVTQTPRYLIKTRGQQVTLSCSPISGHRSVSWYQQTPGQGLQFLFEYFSETQRNKGNFPGRFSGRQFSNSRSEMNVSTLELGDSALYLCASSFSRGDNSPLHFGNGTRLTVT.

The chain employs TRBV11-2 and TRBJ1-1; D is undetermined. Between the trimmed V and J ends, which lost 6 bases and 0 bases, there was a span of 5 bases. Germline lookup yields CDR1 SGHAT and CDR2 FQNNGV. The CDR3 has 12 residues. The CDR3 region is CASRFMNTEAFF. As DNA, the CDR3 is TGTGCCAGCAGATTCATGAACACTGAAGCTTTCTTT.

The CDR3 spells CASSHFPGTSGVGNEQFF. CDR3 DNA sequence: TGCGCCAGCAGCCACTTTCCTGGGACTAGCGGGGTTGGCAATGAGCAGTTCTTC. The rearrangement links TRBV4-3 to TRBJ2-1; 13 nucleotides match TRBD2. Germline CDR1 reads LGHNA; CDR2 reads YSLEER. This CDR3 region has 18 residues. Trimming took 3 bases from V and 6 from J; bases not matched to a gene: 11.

The V call is TRBV2, the J call TRBJ1-5; the D is unclear. There are 12 residues in the CDR3. The ends were cut back, 2 bases at V and 9 bases at J, with 8 bases in the middle. CDR1 is SNHLY and CDR2 is FYNNEI in the germline V gene. The DNA of the CDR3 is TGTGCCAGCAGTGAACCCCCATGGCCCCAGCATTTT. It translates to CASSEPPWPQHF.

This clone has just a few counts. The V call is TRBV2, the J call TRBJ1-1, with 11 bases matching TRBD1. Germline assignment: CDR1 SNHLY and CDR2 FYNNEI. V lost 11 bases to trimming and J lost 7 bases; unmatched junction nucleotides: 9. The CDR3 spans 13 residues. CDR3 protein: CAPDPGQGGEAFF. The CDR3 DNA reads TGTGCCCCTGACCCGGGACAGGGGGGTGAAGCTTTCTTT. Supplemented by reference TRBV2 and TRBJ1-1, the full variable domain reads EPEVTQTPSHQVTQMGQEVILRCVPISNHLYFYWYRQILGQKVEFLVSFYNNEISEKSEIFDDQFSVERPDGSNFTLKIRSTKLEDSAMYFCAPDPGQGGEAFFGQGTRLTVV.

This clone was counted once. The CDR3: CASSFLPAWRTYNEQFF. The CDR3 nucleotides read TGTGCCAGCAGCTTCCTCCCAGCATGGAGGACCTACAATGAGCAGTTCTTC. The chain has TRBV7-9 and TRBJ2-1; a possible D gene is TRBD2 (5 bases). The germline V gene encodes CDR1 SEHNR and CDR2 FQNEAQ (reference sequence). V lost 3 bases to trimming and J lost 2 bases, with 17 bases between them. This CDR3 region has 17 residues.

This chain joins TRBV29-1 and TRBJ2-1; 7 bases are shared with TRBD2. This CDR3 is 13 amino acids long. Per germline, CDR1 SQVTM and CDR2 ANQGSEA. J gave up 9 bases and V 8 bases, and 13 bases lay outside the gene matches. The DNA for the CDR3 is TGCAGCACCAAAACGGGAGGATACGGTGAGCAGTTCTTC. Translating it yields CSTKTGGYGEQFF.

This clone was counted between two and nine times. The chain couples TRBV6-5 to TRBJ2-7; D possibly corresponds to TRBD2 (6 bases). The V gene's germline CDR1 is MNHEY and CDR2 SVGAGI. There are 13 residues in the CDR3. Trimming cost V 0 bases and J 7 bases, with 10 bases left between them. CDR3: CASSYSTGEEQYF. DNA for the CDR3: TGTGCCAGCAGTTACTCGACGGGGGAGGAGCAGTACTTC.

This clone was seen just once. J is TRBJ2-2 and V is TRBV10-3, with 11 nucleotides matching TRBD2. The germline V gene encodes CDR1 ENHRY and CDR2 SYGVKD. V dropped 3 bases and J dropped 2; count of bases not matched to a gene: 5. This CDR3 spans 17 amino acids. The CDR3 sequence is CAISDFLAGGNTGELFF. The CDR3 nucleotides are TGTGCCATCAGTGATTTCCTAGCGGGGGGTAACACCGGGGAGCTGTTTTTT.

V is TRBV18 and J is TRBJ2-7; TRBD2 is a possible D gene (6 bases). The CDR3 runs 15 residues. V lost 2 bases to trimming and J lost 2 bases, with 13 bases between them. Germline V gene lookup returns CDR1 KGHSH and CDR2 LQKENI. The CDR3 sequence: CASSPGAGHTYEQYF. In nucleotides, the CDR3 is TGTGCCAGCTCACCAGGAGCGGGCCATACCTACGAGCAGTACTTC.